A selection of T cell receptor beta chains follows, all from one sample in a study of T-cell reconstitution after alpha-beta-depleted transplantation in children. TCRdb reprocessed the PCR reads with MiXCR, giving one entry per CDR3 protein. The repertoire holds over 300,000 distinct CDR3 sequences, with 9% to 12% as singletons. Sample: PBMCs from the stem cell graft donor, taken from the stem cell graft. Every receptor here comes from a human donor who donated a stem cell graft to a child with acute lymphoblastic leukemia. Both conserved end residues are part of each CDR3. Each record gives: J gene, V gene, D gene, clone size, CDR3 protein. A D gene is named only where the DNA matches it firmly. The size entry is marked missing in some rows and otherwise reads once, few, many or a size class.

J: TRBJ2-1; V: TRBV20-1; D: TRBD2; size: many; CDR3: CSAGTSGRRNEQFF
J: TRBJ1-2; V: TRBV2; D: NA; size: few; CDR3: CASSLTQTGGGGYTF
J: TRBJ2-3; V: TRBV27; D: NA; size: NA; CDR3: CASSEWTSDAQYF
J: TRBJ2-5; V: TRBV7-2; D: NA; size: NA; CDR3: CASSFGGGERETQYF
J: TRBJ2-7; V: TRBV6-1; D: TRBD2; size: NA; CDR3: CASSLGLETYEHYF
J: TRBJ2-7; V: TRBV5-1; D: TRBD2; size: NA; CDR3: CASSWGGTSASYEQYF
J: TRBJ1-2; V: TRBV12-3/TRBV12-4; D: NA; size: few; CDR3: CASSLAGGFDYGYTF
J: TRBJ2-1; V: TRBV7-7; D: NA; size: NA; CDR3: CASSLATGAGNEQFF
J: TRBJ2-7; V: TRBV27; D: TRBD2; size: NA; CDR3: CASSLWPAGRDEQYF
J: TRBJ2-7; V: TRBV3-1; D: TRBD2; size: NA; CDR3: CASSHPEAGGGYEQYF
J: TRBJ1-6; V: TRBV20-1; D: NA; size: few; CDR3: CSAREDTAQISPLHF
J: TRBJ2-3; V: TRBV2; D: TRBD2; size: NA; CDR3: CATLLAGGATDTQYF
J: TRBJ2-3; V: TRBV9; D: TRBD2; size: few; CDR3: CASTTSGRVGTDTQYF
J: TRBJ1-6; V: TRBV20-1; D: NA; size: few; CDR3: CGGGSYNSPLHF
J: TRBJ2-5; V: TRBV7-2; D: TRBD1; size: NA; CDR3: CASSYRGQQPQYF
J: TRBJ2-2; V: TRBV5-1; D: TRBD1; size: NA; CDR3: CANKRDSANTGELFF
J: TRBJ2-3; V: TRBV5-5; D: NA; size: many; CDR3: CASSSGDFTDTQYF
J: TRBJ2-1; V: TRBV12-3/TRBV12-4; D: TRBD2; size: few; CDR3: CASSFLAGQFF
J: TRBJ2-7; V: TRBV18; D: TRBD2; size: NA; CDR3: CASSPPGGPILEQYF
J: TRBJ1-2; V: TRBV15; D: NA; size: many; CDR3: CATSRGIDYGYTF
J: TRBJ2-1; V: TRBV5-1; D: NA; size: few; CDR3: CASSLSGTAYNEQFF
J: TRBJ2-3; V: TRBV7-2; D: NA; size: NA; CDR3: CASSSSGVVTQYF
J: TRBJ2-1; V: TRBV12-3/TRBV12-4; D: TRBD2; size: NA; CDR3: CASSLMGLAGEHNEQFF
J: TRBJ1-1; V: TRBV13; D: NA; size: once; CDR3: CASSVGSVPEAFF
J: TRBJ2-2; V: TRBV28; D: NA; size: NA; CDR3: CASSLHGLSANTGELFF
J: TRBJ2-1; V: TRBV4-1; D: NA; size: many; CDR3: CASSQPPGSEQFF
J: TRBJ2-6; V: TRBV3-1; D: TRBD1; size: few; CDR3: CASSQTGTGAGANVLTF
J: TRBJ2-4; V: TRBV29-1; D: NA; size: many; CDR3: CSVSRQRRTNIQYF
J: TRBJ2-1; V: TRBV25-1; D: NA; size: NA; CDR3: CASSRQGGRYNEQFF
J: TRBJ2-7; V: TRBV5-1; D: NA; size: NA; CDR3: CASSFTGGTHEQYF
J: TRBJ2-1; V: TRBV6-2/TRBV6-3; D: NA; size: NA; CDR3: CASGQFYNEQFF
J: TRBJ2-7; V: TRBV19; D: NA; size: few; CDR3: CASSMVGLEMGEQYF
J: TRBJ2-2; V: TRBV14; D: NA; size: many; CDR3: CASSQDYHPEELFF
J: TRBJ2-2; V: TRBV29-1; D: TRBD1; size: NA; CDR3: CSVEGDRGPVGELFF
J: TRBJ2-7; V: TRBV5-1; D: TRBD1; size: few; CDR3: CASSSGTGVYEQYF
J: TRBJ2-5; V: TRBV7-2; D: NA; size: many; CDR3: CASSPDHWGAATQYF
J: TRBJ2-3; V: TRBV4-3; D: NA; size: NA; CDR3: CASSQGSTPDTQYF
J: TRBJ2-5; V: TRBV5-1; D: NA; size: NA; CDR3: CASSPMGAFQETQYF
J: TRBJ1-4; V: TRBV18; D: NA; size: few; CDR3: CASSPTGTATNEKLFF
J: TRBJ2-7; V: TRBV19; D: TRBD2; size: few; CDR3: CASSPLASGSNYEQYF
J: TRBJ2-7; V: TRBV7-2; D: TRBD2; size: NA; CDR3: CASRAGTRGYEQYF
J: TRBJ2-5; V: TRBV7-9; D: TRBD2; size: NA; CDR3: CASSPSGGGLQETQYF
J: TRBJ1-2; V: TRBV4-2; D: TRBD1; size: few; CDR3: CASSRVAGTGGAQAFYGYTF
J: TRBJ2-3; V: TRBV20-1; D: NA; size: few; CDR3: CSAGGSSARTQYF
J: TRBJ2-1; V: TRBV23-1; D: TRBD1; size: few; CDR3: CASTTDRGPYNEQFF
J: TRBJ2-1; V: TRBV7-9; D: TRBD2; size: many; CDR3: CASSLNVGLAGVSEQFF
J: TRBJ2-1; V: TRBV7-3; D: TRBD2; size: NA; CDR3: CASSLSPGLAGVGEQFF
J: TRBJ2-3; V: TRBV20-1; D: TRBD2; size: NA; CDR3: CSARGSSGNTDTQYF
J: TRBJ2-7; V: TRBV20-1; D: NA; size: many; CDR3: CSAKPGQSDYEQYF
J: TRBJ1-1; V: TRBV4-3; D: NA; size: NA; CDR3: CASSQFPRAENTEAFF
J: TRBJ2-1; V: TRBV4-1; D: TRBD1; size: NA; CDR3: CASSQEMYGTGPYNEQFF
J: TRBJ2-7; V: TRBV7-2; D: TRBD1; size: many; CDR3: CASSLLATGGIYEQYF
J: TRBJ2-1; V: TRBV9; D: TRBD1; size: few; CDR3: CASSPRFGQGAARFPGEQFF
J: TRBJ1-6; V: TRBV5-1; D: TRBD1; size: NA; CDR3: CASSLRTGDNSPLHF
J: TRBJ2-7; V: TRBV7-8; D: TRBD2; size: few; CDR3: CASSLIGGAYEQYF